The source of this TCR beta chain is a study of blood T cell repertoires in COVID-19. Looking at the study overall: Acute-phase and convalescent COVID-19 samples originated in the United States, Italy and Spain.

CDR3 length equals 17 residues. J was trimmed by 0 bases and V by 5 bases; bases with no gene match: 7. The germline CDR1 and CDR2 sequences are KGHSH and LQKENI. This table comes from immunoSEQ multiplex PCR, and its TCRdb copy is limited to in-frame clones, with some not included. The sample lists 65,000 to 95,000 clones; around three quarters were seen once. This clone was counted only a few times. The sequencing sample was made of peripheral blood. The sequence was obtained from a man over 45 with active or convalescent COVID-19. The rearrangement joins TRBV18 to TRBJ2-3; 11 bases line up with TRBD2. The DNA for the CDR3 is TGTGCCAGCTCATCATTTCTAGCGGGGGGCAGCACAGATACGCAGTATTTT. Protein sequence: CASSSFLAGGSTDTQYF.